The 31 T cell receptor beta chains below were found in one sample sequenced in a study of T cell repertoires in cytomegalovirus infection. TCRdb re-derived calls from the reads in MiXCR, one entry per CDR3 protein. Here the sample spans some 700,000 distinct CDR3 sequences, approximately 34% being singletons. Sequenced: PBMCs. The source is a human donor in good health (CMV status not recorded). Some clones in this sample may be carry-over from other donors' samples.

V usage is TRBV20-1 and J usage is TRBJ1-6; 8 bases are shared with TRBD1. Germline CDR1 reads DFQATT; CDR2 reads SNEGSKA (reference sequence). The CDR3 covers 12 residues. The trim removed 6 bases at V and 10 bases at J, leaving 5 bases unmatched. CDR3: CSAKDRVSPLHF. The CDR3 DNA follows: TGCAGTGCGAAGGACAGGGTCTCACCCCTCCACTTT.

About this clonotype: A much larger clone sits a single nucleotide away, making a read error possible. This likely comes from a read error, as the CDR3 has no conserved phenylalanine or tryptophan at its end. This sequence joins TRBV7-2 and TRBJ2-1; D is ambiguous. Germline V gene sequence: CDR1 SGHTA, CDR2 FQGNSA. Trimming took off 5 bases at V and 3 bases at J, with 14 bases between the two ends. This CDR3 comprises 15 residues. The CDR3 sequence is CASSPRRAIYNEQFL. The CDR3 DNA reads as TGTGCCAGCAGCCCACGTCGGGCTATCTACAATGAGCAGTTCTTA.

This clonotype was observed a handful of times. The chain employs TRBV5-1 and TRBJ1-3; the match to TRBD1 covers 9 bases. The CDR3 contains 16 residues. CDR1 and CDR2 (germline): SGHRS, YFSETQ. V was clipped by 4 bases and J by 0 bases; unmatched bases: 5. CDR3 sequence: CASSDQTGGSGNTIYF. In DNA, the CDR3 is TGCGCCAGCAGCGACCAGACAGGGGGCTCTGGAAACACCATATATTTT.

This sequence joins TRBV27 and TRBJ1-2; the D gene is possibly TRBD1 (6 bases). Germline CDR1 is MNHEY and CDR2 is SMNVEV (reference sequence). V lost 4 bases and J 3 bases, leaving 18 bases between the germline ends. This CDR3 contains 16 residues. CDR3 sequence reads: CASSSSWGRGDYGYTF. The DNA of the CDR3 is TGTGCCAGCAGTTCGTCTTGGGGGCGTGGGGACTATGGCTACACCTTC.

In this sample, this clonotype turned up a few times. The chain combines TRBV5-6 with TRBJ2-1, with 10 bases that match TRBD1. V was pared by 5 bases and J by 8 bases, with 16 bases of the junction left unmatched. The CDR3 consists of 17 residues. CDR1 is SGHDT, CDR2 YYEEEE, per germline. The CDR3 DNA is TGTGCCAGCAGGCCTTCGCCGGGACAGGGGCTCTTCCATGAGCAGTTCTTC. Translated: CASRPSPGQGLFHEQFF.

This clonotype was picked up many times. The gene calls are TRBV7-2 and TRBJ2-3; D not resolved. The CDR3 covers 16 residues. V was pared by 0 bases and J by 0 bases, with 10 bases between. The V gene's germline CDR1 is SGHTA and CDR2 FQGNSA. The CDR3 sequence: CASSLAPRSSTDTQYF. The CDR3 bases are TGTGCCAGCAGCTTAGCGCCTAGATCTAGCACAGATACGCAGTATTTT.

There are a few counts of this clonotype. For the CDR3, the DNA is TGTGCCAGCAGCTCCCTTCCGGAGAGCGGGGAGTACGAGCAGTACTTC. Protein: CASSSLPESGEYEQYF. V gene TRBV11-2 combines with J gene TRBJ2-7; 7 positions match TRBD2. The CDR3 runs to 16 residues. Germline assignment: CDR1 SGHAT and CDR2 FQNNGV. Trimming took 4 bases from V and 4 from J; bases not matched to a gene: 13.

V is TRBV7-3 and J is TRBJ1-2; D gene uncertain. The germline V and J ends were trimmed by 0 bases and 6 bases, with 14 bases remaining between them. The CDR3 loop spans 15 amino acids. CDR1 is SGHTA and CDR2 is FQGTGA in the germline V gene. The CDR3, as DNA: TGTGCCAGCAGCTTAACCGAACGGGCGACGGATGGCTACACCTTC. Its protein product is CASSLTERATDGYTF.

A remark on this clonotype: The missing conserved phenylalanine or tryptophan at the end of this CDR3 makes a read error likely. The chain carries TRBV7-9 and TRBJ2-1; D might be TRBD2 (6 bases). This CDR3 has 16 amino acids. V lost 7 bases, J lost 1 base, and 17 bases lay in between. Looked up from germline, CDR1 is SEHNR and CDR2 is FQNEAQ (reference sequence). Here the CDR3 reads CASNPGGTGSYNEQFL. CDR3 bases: TGTGCCAGCAACCCTGGGGGGACGGGGTCCTACAATGAGCAGTTCTTA.

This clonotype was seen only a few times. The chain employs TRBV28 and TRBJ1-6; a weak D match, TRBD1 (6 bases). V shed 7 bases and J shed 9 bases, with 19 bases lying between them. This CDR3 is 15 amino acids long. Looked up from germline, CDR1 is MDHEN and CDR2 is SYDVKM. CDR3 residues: CASKPATVGGSPLHF. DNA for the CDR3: TGTGCCAGCAAACCCGCTACGGTAGGGGGTTCACCCCTCCACTTT.

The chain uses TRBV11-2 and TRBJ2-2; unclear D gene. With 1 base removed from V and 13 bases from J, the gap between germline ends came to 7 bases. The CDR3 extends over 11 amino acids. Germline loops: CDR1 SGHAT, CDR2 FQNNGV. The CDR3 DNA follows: TGTGCCAGCAGCTTAGTTCGGGTGCTGTTTTTT. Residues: CASSLVRVLFF.

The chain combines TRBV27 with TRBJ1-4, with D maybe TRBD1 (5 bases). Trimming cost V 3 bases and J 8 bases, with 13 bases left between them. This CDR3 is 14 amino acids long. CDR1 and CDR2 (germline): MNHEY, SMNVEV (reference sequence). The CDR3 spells CASSFTQGREKLFF. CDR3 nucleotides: TGTGCCAGCAGTTTCACGCAGGGACGGGAAAAACTGTTTTTT. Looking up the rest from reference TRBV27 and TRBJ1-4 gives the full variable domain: EAQVTQNPRYLITVTGKKLTVTCSQNMNHEYMSWYRQDPGLGLRQIYYSMNVEVTDKGDVPEGYKVSRKEKRNFPLILESPSPNQTSLYFCASSFTQGREKLFFGSGTQLSVL.

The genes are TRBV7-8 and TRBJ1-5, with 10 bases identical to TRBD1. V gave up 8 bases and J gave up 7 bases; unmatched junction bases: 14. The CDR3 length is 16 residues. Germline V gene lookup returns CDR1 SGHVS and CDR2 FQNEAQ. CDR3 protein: CASRVTGTGVNQPQHF. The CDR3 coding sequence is TGTGCCAGCCGCGTTACCGGGACAGGGGTTAACCAGCCCCAGCATTTT.

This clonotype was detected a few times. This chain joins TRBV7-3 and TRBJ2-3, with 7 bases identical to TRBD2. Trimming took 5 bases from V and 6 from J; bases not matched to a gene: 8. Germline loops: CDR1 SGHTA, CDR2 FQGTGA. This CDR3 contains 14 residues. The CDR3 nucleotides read TGTGCCAGCAGCCCGGGGACTACACGGGATACGCAGTATTTT. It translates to CASSPGTTRDTQYF.

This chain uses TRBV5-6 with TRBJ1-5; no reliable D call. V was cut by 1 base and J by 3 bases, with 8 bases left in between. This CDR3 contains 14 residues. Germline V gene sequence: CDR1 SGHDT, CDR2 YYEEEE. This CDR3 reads CASSLWGNNQPQHF. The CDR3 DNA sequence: TGTGCCAGCAGCTTGTGGGGAAACAATCAGCCCCAGCATTTT.

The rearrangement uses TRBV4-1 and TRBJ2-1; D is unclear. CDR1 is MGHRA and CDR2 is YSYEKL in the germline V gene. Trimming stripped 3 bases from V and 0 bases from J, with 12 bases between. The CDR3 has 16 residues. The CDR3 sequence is CASSQIDLISYNEQFF. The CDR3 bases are TGCGCCAGCAGCCAGATTGACCTCATCTCCTACAATGAGCAGTTCTTC.

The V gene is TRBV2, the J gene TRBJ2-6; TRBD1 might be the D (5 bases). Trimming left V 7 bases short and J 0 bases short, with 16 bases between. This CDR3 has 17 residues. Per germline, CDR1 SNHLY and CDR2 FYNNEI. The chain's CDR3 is CASIARAAVSGANVLTF. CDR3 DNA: TGTGCCAGCATTGCCAGGGCGGCGGTCTCTGGGGCCAACGTCCTGACTTTC.

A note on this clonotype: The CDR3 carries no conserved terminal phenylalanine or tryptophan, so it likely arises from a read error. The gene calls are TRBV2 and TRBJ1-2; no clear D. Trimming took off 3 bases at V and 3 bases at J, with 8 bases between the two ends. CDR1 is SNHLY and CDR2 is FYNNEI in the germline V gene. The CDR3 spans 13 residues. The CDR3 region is CASSEVRDYGYTV. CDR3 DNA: TGTGCCAGCAGTGAGGTCCGGGACTATGGCTACACCGTC.

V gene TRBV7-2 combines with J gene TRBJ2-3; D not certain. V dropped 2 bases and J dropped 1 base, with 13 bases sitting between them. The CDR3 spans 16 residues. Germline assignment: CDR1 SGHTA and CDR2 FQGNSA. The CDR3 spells CASSLRSPPGTDTQYF. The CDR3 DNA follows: TGTGCCAGCAGCTTAAGGTCGCCCCCCGGCACAGATACGCAGTATTTT.

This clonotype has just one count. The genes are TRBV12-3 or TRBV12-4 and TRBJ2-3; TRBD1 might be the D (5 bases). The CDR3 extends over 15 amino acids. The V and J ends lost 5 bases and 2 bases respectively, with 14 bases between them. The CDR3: CASSPIRGITDTQYF. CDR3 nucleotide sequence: TGTGCCAGCAGTCCCATTAGGGGTATCACAGATACGCAGTATTTT.

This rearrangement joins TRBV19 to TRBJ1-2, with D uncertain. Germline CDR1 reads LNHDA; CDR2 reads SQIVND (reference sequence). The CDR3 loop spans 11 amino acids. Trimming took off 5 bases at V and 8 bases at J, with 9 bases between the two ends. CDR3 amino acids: CASSVSGGYTF. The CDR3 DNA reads TGTGCCAGTAGTGTGTCGGGCGGCTACACCTTC.

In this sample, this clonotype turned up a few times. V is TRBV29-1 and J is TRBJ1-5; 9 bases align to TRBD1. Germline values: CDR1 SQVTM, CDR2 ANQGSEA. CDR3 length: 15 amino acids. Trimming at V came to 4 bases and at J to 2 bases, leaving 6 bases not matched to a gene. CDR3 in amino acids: CSVVMTGGGNQPQHF. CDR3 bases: TGCAGCGTTGTAATGACAGGGGGTGGCAATCAGCCCCAGCATTTT.

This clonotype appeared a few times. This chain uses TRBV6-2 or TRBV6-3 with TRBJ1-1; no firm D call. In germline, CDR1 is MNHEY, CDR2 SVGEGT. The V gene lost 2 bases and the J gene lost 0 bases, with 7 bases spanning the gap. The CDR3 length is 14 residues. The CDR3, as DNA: TGTGCCAGCAGTTACGGGATGATGAACACTGAAGCTTTCTTT. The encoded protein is CASSYGMMNTEAFF.

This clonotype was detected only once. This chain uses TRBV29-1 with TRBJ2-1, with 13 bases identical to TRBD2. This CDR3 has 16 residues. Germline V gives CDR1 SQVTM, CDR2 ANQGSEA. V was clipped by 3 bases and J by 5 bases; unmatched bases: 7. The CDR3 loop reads CSVDGTSGIANNEQFF. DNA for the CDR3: TGCAGCGTTGACGGGACTAGCGGGATTGCGAACAATGAGCAGTTCTTC.

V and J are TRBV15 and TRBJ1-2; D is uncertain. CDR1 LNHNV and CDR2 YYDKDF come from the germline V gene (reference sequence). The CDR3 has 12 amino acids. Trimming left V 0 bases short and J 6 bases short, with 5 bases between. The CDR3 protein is CATSRDGNGYTF. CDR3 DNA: TGTGCCACCAGCAGAGATGGGAATGGCTACACCTTC.

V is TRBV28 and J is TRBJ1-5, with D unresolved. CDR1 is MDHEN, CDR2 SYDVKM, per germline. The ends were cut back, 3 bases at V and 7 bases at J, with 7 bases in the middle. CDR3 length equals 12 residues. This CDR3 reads CASSLASQPQHF. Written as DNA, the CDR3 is TGTGCCAGCAGTTTGGCCAGCCAGCCCCAGCATTTT.

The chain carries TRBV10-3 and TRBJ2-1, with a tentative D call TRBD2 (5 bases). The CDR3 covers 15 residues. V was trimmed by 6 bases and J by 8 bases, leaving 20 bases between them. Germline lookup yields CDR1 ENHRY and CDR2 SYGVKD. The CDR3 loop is CAIRNHGTKRDEQFF. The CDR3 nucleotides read TGTGCCATCAGGAACCACGGAACTAAGAGGGATGAGCAGTTCTTC.

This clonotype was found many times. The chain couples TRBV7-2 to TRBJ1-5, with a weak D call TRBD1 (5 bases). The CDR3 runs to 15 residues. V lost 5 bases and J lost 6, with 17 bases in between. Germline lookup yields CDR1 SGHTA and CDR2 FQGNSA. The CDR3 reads CASSPFRDVGQPQHF. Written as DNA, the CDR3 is TGTGCCAGCAGCCCGTTCCGGGACGTGGGTCAGCCCCAGCATTTT. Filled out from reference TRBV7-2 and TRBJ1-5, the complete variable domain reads GAGVSQSPSNKVTEKGKDVELRCDPISGHTALYWYRQSLGQGLEFLIYFQGNSAPDKSGLPSDRFSAERTGGSVSTLTIQRTQQEDSAVYLCASSPFRDVGQPQHFGDGTRLSIL.

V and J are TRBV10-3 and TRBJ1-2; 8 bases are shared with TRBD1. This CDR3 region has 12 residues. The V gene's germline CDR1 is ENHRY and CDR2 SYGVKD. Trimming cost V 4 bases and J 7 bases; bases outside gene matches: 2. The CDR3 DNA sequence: TGTGCCATCAGTGCAGGGGGCACTGGCTACACCTTC. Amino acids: CAISAGGTGYTF.

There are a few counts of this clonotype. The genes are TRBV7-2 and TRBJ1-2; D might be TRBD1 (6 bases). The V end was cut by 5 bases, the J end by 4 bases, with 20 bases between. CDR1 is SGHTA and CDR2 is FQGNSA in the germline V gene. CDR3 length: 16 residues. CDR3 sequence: CASSPTGTQTSYGYTF. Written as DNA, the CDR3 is TGTGCCAGCAGCCCCACCGGGACACAGACCAGCTATGGCTACACCTTC.

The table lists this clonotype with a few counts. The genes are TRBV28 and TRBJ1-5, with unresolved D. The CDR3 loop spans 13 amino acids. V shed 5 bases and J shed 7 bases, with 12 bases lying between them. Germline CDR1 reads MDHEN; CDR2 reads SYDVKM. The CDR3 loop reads CASSPGRLQPQHF. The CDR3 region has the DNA TGTGCCAGCAGTCCCGGCCGCCTGCAGCCCCAGCATTTT. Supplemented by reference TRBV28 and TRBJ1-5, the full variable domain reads DVKVTQSSRYLVKRTGEKVFLECVQDMDHENMFWYRQDPGLGLRLIYFSYDVKMKEKGDIPEGYSVSREKKERFSLILESASTNQTSMYLCASSPGRLQPQHFGDGTRLSIL.